Below, 23 T cell receptor beta chains from the same sample are listed, as sequenced in a study of blood T cells in healthy people across ages. PCR was performed a second time for about 7 to 11 cycles using a sample-barcoded 5' primer and a J-beta primer mix. TCRdb recomputed calls from the 5' RACE reads with MiXCR, one row per CDR3 protein. The sample lists 1.5 million to 2 million distinct CDR3 sequences, about 39% occurring once. The sample taken for sequencing was blood. The receptors were sampled from a human donor in good health.

The chain recombines TRBV15 with TRBJ2-5; D uncertain. Germline V gene lookup returns CDR1 LNHNV and CDR2 YYDKDF (reference sequence). The length of the CDR3 is 15 residues. Trimming removed 1 base at V and 0 bases at J, with 9 bases between. CDR3 DNA sequence: TGTGCCACCAGCAGAGTCAGGTGGAACCAAGAGACCCAGTACTTC. Protein: CATSRVRWNQETQYF. Looking up the rest from reference TRBV15 and TRBJ2-5 gives the full variable domain: DAMVIQNPRYQVTQFGKPVTLSCSQTLNHNVMYWYQQKSSQAPKLLFHYYDKDFNNEADTPDNFQSRRPNTSFCFLDIRSPGLGDTAMYLCATSRVRWNQETQYFGPGTRLLVL.

The chain is built from TRBV20-1 and TRBJ1-4, with TRBD1 matching over 11 bases. The CDR3 length is 15 residues. Germline CDR1 reads DFQATT; CDR2 reads SNEGSKA (reference sequence). With V trimmed by 6 bases and J by 1 base, 4 bases remained unmatched. CDR3 region: CSAPDRGQTNEKLFF. CDR3 nucleotides: TGCAGTGCACCGGACAGGGGGCAAACTAATGAAAAACTGTTTTTT.

The V gene is TRBV6-1, the J gene TRBJ2-1, with D maybe TRBD2 (6 bases). This CDR3 contains 16 residues. The V end lost 6 bases, the J end lost 3 bases, and 18 bases lay between the germline ends. Germline CDR1 and CDR2: MNHNS and SASEGT. CDR3 amino acids: CASSLGKRAYYNEQFF. The CDR3, as DNA: TGTGCCAGCAGCCTAGGGAAGCGGGCTTACTACAATGAGCAGTTCTTC.

This clonotype has just a few counts. The J gene is TRBJ1-4, the V gene TRBV7-2; D is unresolved. This CDR3 has 13 residues. Germline CDR1 and CDR2: SGHTA and FQGNSA. Trimming removed 5 bases from V and 8 bases from J, with 12 bases in between. The CDR3 region has the DNA TGTGCCAGCAGCCCGCAGCCAAGCGAAAAACTGTTTTTT. It codes for CASSPQPSEKLFF.

The chain has TRBV5-1 and TRBJ1-2; D is unresolved. Between the trimmed V and J ends, which lost 1 base and 5 bases, there was a span of 12 bases. The CDR3 has 14 residues. The germline V gene has CDR1 SGHRS and CDR2 YFSETQ. The CDR3 spells CASSLRQDPYGYTF. CDR3 sequence (DNA): TGCGCCAGCAGCTTGAGGCAGGATCCATATGGCTACACCTTC. Supplemented by reference TRBV5-1 and TRBJ1-2, the full variable domain reads KAGVTQTPRYLIKTRGQQVTLSCSPISGHRSVSWYQQTPGQGLQFLFEYFSETQRNKGNFPGRFSGRQFSNSRSEMNVSTLELGDSALYLCASSLRQDPYGYTFGSGTRLTVV.

The J gene is TRBJ1-5, the V gene TRBV12-3 or TRBV12-4; no clear D. The CDR3 has 14 amino acids. The V end was cut by 8 bases, the J end by 4 bases, with 15 bases between. The CDR3 DNA reads as TGTGCCAGCGGTCAGGCAGCCCGAAATCAGCCCCAGCATTTT. This codes for CASGQAARNQPQHF.

In its sample, this clonotype was seen a few times. The gene calls are TRBV6-5 and TRBJ2-5; no reliable D call. The CDR3 contains 11 residues. Looked up from germline, CDR1 is MNHEY and CDR2 is SVGAGI. Between the trimmed V and J ends, which lost 7 bases and 6 bases, there was a span of 9 bases. The CDR3 coding sequence is TGTGCCAGCACCACCGGGCAGACCCAGTACTTC. Translating it yields CASTTGQTQYF.

A few counts support this clonotype. Here the CDR3 reads CSAGLGDRDYEQYF. Written as DNA, the CDR3 is TGCAGTGCTGGACTTGGGGACCGCGATTACGAGCAGTACTTC. The chain carries TRBV20-1 and TRBJ2-7; the D gene could be TRBD1 or TRBD2 (5 bases each). CDR3 size: 14 residues. The germline CDR1 and CDR2 sequences are DFQATT and SNEGSKA (reference sequence). Trimming left V 5 bases short and J 4 bases short, with 18 bases between.

This clonotype showed up just a few times. CDR3 DNA sequence: TGTGCCAGCAGTCCTCGGGAGAAAGAGACCCAGTACTTC. It is translated as CASSPREKETQYF. This chain uses TRBV6-7 with TRBJ2-7; D might be TRBD2 (6 bases). The last part of the DNA fits TRBJ2-5 better; the J call may be wrong. TRBV6-7 is annotated as an ORF whose role is uncertain. The CDR3 length is 13 residues.

The V call is TRBV29-1, the J call TRBJ2-5; 7 nucleotides agree with TRBD1. V was pared by 4 bases and J by 4 bases, with 9 bases of the junction left unmatched. The length of the CDR3 is 14 residues. Germline CDR1 reads SQVTM; CDR2 reads ANQGSEA. CDR3 DNA sequence: TGCAGCGTTGGCGACAGGGATTCTGGAGAGACCCAGTACTTC. It encodes CSVGDRDSGETQYF.

The chain is built from TRBV10-3 and TRBJ1-6; the match to TRBD1 covers 8 bases. CDR3 size: 14 residues. Germline-derived CDR1 and CDR2 are ENHRY and SYGVKD. With V trimmed by 6 bases and J by 8 bases, 6 bases remained unmatched. The CDR3 loop reads CAIRGTGEDSPLHF. CDR3 nucleotides: TGTGCCATCAGGGGGACAGGAGAGGATTCACCCCTCCACTTT.

This clonotype turned up a few times. The J gene is TRBJ2-7, the V gene TRBV20-1; no clear D. CDR3 length equals 11 residues. V lost 5 bases and J 3 bases, leaving 8 bases between the germline ends. Germline values: CDR1 DFQATT, CDR2 SNEGSKA (reference sequence). CDR3 sequence (DNA): TGCAGTGCTCCCCTTCGCTACGAGCAGTACTTC. Translating it yields CSAPLRYEQYF.

This clonotype was detected only a few times. The chain couples TRBV15 to TRBJ2-3; D might be TRBD1 (6 bases). Germline CDR1 LNHNV, CDR2 YYDKDF (reference sequence). The CDR3 covers 16 residues. Trimming cost V 1 base and J 1 base, with 12 bases left between them. The CDR3 bases are TGTGCCACCAGCAGAGGGACAGCAACTCGCACAGATACGCAGTATTTT. Its protein is CATSRGTATRTDTQYF.

This clonotype was picked up many times. The V call is TRBV7-6, the J call TRBJ1-5, with no clear D. V dropped 1 base and J dropped 1 base, with 8 bases sitting between them. CDR1 and CDR2 (germline): SGHVS, FNYEAQ. This CDR3 is 15 amino acids long. In DNA, the CDR3 is TGTGCCAGCAGCTTAGATGGGTTAAGCAATCAGCCCCAGCATTTT. This translates into CASSLDGLSNQPQHF.

The rearrangement links TRBV6-5 to TRBJ1-1; D ambiguous. V lost 10 bases, J lost 8 bases, and 20 bases lay in between. The CDR3 extends over 13 amino acids. The germline gives CDR1 MNHEY, CDR2 SVGAGI. The DNA of the CDR3 is TGTGCCACCCTTGGGGATAACACAGACGAAGCTTTCTTT. It is translated as CATLGDNTDEAFF.

The chain has TRBV20-1 and TRBJ2-4, with D hard to call. The assigned J gene may be wrong: the sequence end matches TRBJ2-5 better. There are 13 residues in the CDR3. Germline loops: CDR1 DFQATT, CDR2 SNEGSKA (reference sequence). This CDR3 is CSAREVSQETQYF. The CDR3 nucleotides are TGCAGTGCTAGAGAGGTATCACAAGAGACCCAGTACTTC.

The V and J genes are TRBV15 and TRBJ2-1; 8 bases are a match to TRBD2. Germline values: CDR1 LNHNV, CDR2 YYDKDF (reference sequence). The CDR3 totals 16 residues. V lost 2 bases and J lost 7; bases outside the gene matches: 10. CDR3 residues: CATSRTGGTRGNEQFF. In DNA, the CDR3 is TGTGCCACCAGCAGAACGGGGGGGACCCGAGGGAATGAGCAGTTCTTC.

This clonotype was counted a single time. The chain recombines TRBV20-1 with TRBJ1-1, with unresolved D. V shed 2 bases and J shed 3 bases, with 10 bases lying between them. CDR3 size: 13 residues. Germline lookup yields CDR1 DFQATT and CDR2 SNEGSKA (reference sequence). CDR3 amino acids: CSARPLSDTEAFF. The CDR3 bases are TGCAGTGCTAGACCCCTGTCAGACACTGAAGCTTTCTTT.

This clonotype was seen a few times. This chain connects TRBV7-7 to TRBJ2-3; TRBD1 agrees at 8 bases. CDR3 length: 19 residues. Germline loops: CDR1 SSHAT, CDR2 FNYEAQ (reference sequence). Trimming at V came to 6 bases and at J to 1 base, leaving 18 bases not matched to a gene. For the CDR3, the DNA is TGTGCCAGCAGTCGTTCATTAGGGATTACAGGGGGTGGCACAGATACGCAGTATTTT. Encoded protein: CASSRSLGITGGGTDTQYF.

The V and J genes are TRBV5-1 and TRBJ2-2; TRBD2 aligns across 7 bases. The CDR3 totals 15 residues. CDR1 and CDR2 (germline): SGHRS, YFSETQ. Trimming cost V 7 bases and J 2 bases; bases outside gene matches: 8. DNA of the CDR3: TGCGCCAGCGCCGGGACTAACCCTAACACCGGGGAGCTGTTTTTT. Translated, it gives CASAGTNPNTGELFF.

This clonotype was counted once. The gene calls are TRBV6-2 or TRBV6-3 and TRBJ2-1, with TRBD2 matching over 8 bases. The germline CDR1 and CDR2 sequences are MNHEY and SVGEGT. V shed 4 bases and J 8 bases; nucleotides not matched to a gene: 13. This CDR3 has 16 amino acids. DNA for the CDR3: TGTGCCAGCAGTTTCTTCGGGGGGGCCGTGGGGGATGAGCAGTTCTTC. This translates into CASSFFGGAVGDEQFF.

This clonotype came up a few times. This CDR3 is CASSQLGGNEQFF. Written as DNA, the CDR3 is TGCGCCAGCAGCCAATTAGGGGGCAATGAGCAGTTCTTC. The genes are TRBV4-3 and TRBJ2-1; possibly TRBD1 for D (6 bases). Germline V gene lookup returns CDR1 LGHNA and CDR2 YSLEER. The CDR3 totals 13 residues. Trimming pared 2 bases from V and 6 bases from J, leaving 8 bases between.

The sample holds a few counts of this clonotype. The V and J genes are TRBV20-1 and TRBJ2-1; D is possibly TRBD2 (5 bases). CDR3 size: 12 residues. In germline, CDR1 is DFQATT, CDR2 SNEGSKA (reference sequence). The V end lost 3 bases, the J end lost 14 bases, and 17 bases lay between the germline ends. The chain's CDR3 is CSARVLELGEFF. The CDR3, as DNA: TGCAGTGCTAGGGTACTAGAGCTCGGGGAGTTCTTC.